The source of this T cell receptor beta chain is a study of graft-versus-host responses after intestinal transplantation. In the study overall: The whole recipient group had anti-thymocyte globulin induction followed by tacrolimus and steroids for two to three years.

Profiled with immunoSEQ multiplex PCR; TCRdb holds only in-frame clones, not every one. In the table there are 40,000 to 45,000 clones, about 90% of which are singletons. Trimming at V came to 4 bases and at J to 3 bases, leaving 8 bases not matched to a gene. CDR3 size: 15 residues. Germline V lookup: CDR1 MNHNY, CDR2 SVGAGI (reference sequence). This TCR came from a human patient who received an intestinal transplant, so some T cells may come from the graft donor. The source was PBMCs, collected approximately 300 days after intestinal transplant. The chain uses TRBV6-6 and TRBJ1-2; 7 bases align to TRBD1. This CDR3 is CASSSPPDRDYGYTF. For the CDR3, the DNA is TGTGCCAGCAGTTCCCCACCCGACAGGGACTATGGCTACACCTTC.